This T cell receptor (beta chain) originates from a study of cytomegalovirus exposure and HLA in healthy donors. Regarding the study as a whole: Several top significant clusters appeared, in a later analysis, to be linked to common viral pathogens.

The study ran its PCR with 60 Vbeta and 13 Jbeta primers. Measured with immunoSEQ multiplex PCR; TCRdb has only the in-frame clones, and not every one. The sample includes about 300,000 clones, 75% to 90% of them seen just once. CDR1 MNHEY and CDR2 SMNVEV come from the germline V gene (reference sequence). Trimming removed 2 bases from V and 2 bases from J, with 7 bases in between. The CDR3 extends over 13 amino acids. Regarding this clone: Its antigen is as yet unknown.

Sequencing was carried out using PBMCs. The receptor comes from a middle-aged man in good health and CMV-seropositive. This chain joins TRBV27 and TRBJ2-7; D remains ambiguous. This chain's CDR3 is CASSLTQAYEQYF. The CDR3 DNA reads as TGTGCCAGCAGTTTAACCCAGGCCTACGAGCAGTACTTC.